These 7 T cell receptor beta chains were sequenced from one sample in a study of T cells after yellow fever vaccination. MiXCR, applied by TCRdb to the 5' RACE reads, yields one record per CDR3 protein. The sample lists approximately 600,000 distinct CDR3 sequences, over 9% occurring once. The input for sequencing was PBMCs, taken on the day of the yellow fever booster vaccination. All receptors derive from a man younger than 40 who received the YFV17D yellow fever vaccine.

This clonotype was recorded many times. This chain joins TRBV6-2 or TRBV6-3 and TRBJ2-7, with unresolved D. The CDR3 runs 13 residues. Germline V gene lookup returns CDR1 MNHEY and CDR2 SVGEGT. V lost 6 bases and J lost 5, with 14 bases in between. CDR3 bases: TGTGCCAGCAGAGTATCCGCCCTACACGAGCAGTACTTC. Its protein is CASRVSALHEQYF.

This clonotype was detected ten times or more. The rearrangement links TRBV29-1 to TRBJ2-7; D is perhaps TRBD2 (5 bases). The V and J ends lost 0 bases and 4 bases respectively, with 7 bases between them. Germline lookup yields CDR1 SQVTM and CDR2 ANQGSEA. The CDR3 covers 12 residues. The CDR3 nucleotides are TGCAGCGTTGAAGATCCGGGGTACGAGCAGTACTTC. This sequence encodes CSVEDPGYEQYF.

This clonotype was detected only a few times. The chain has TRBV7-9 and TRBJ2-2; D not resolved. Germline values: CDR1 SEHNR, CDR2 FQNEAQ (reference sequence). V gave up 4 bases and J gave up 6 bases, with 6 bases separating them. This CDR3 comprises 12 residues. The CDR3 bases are TGTGCCAGCAGCTCCCAATCCGGGGAGCTGTTTTTT. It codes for CASSSQSGELFF.

The CDR3 coding sequence is TGTGCCAGCAGTATTAGTAGGTATGAGCAGTTCTTC. Its protein product is CASSISRYEQFF. The J gene is TRBJ2-1, the V gene TRBV6-2 or TRBV6-3; D unresolved. The V and J ends lost 5 bases and 8 bases respectively, with 10 bases between them. The CDR3 sequence is 12 residues long. Per the germline V gene, CDR1 is MNHEY and CDR2 is SVGEGT.

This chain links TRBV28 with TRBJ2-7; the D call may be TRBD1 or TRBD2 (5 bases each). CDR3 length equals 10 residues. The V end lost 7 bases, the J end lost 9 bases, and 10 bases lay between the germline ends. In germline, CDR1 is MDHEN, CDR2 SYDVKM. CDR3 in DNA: TGTGCCAGCAAAGGGACGGGGCAGTACTTC. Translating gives CASKGTGQYF.

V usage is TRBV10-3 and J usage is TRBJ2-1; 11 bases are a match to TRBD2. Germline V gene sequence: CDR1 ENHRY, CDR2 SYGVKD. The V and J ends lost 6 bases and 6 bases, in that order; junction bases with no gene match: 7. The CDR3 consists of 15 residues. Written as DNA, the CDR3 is TGTGCCATCAGCATAACTAGCGGGAGTAGCAATGAGCAGTTCTTC. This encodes CAISITSGSSNEQFF.

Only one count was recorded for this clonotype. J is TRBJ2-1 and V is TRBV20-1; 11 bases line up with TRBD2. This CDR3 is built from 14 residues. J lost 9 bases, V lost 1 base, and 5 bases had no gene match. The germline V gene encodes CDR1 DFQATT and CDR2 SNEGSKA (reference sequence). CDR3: CSARALAGGFEQFF. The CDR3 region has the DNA TGCAGTGCTAGAGCTTTAGCGGGAGGGTTTGAGCAGTTCTTC.